These 17 T cell receptor beta chains were sequenced from one sample in a study of shared clonotypes between healthy human individuals. The protocol was immunoSEQ multiplex PCR, while the TCRdb copy is restricted to in-frame clones and leaves out a portion. The sample carries just over 2,000,000 clones, around 95% recorded once. The sequenced sample was naive CD4+ T cells sorted from blood. Regarding subset: CD45RA+ positively selected. The receptors stem from a man aged 18 to 29 in good health.

This chain connects TRBV6-1 to TRBJ2-1, with 7 nucleotides matching TRBD1. This CDR3 is built from 15 residues. Trimming cost V 7 bases and J 7 bases; bases outside gene matches: 13. Germline assignment: CDR1 MNHNS and CDR2 SASEGT. CDR3 bases: TGTGCCAGCAACCCCCGGGACAGCAACCGGAATGAGCAGTTCTTC. Protein product: CASNPRDSNRNEQFF.

The rearrangement uses TRBV5-1 and TRBJ1-2; 8 bases map to TRBD1. This CDR3 contains 14 residues. Germline assignment: CDR1 SGHRS and CDR2 YFSETQ. The V and J ends lost 0 bases and 6 bases, in that order; junction bases with no gene match: 4. The CDR3 region is CASSLEGQGHGYTF. The DNA of the CDR3 is TGCGCCAGCAGCTTGGAAGGACAGGGTCATGGCTACACCTTC.

This clone was found once. The J gene is TRBJ1-5, the V gene TRBV30, with a tentative D call TRBD1 (5 bases). The CDR3 runs to 15 residues. Looked up from germline, CDR1 is GTSNPN and CDR2 is SVGIG (reference sequence). V gave up 2 bases and J gave up 3 bases, with 14 bases separating them. The DNA for the CDR3 is TGTGCCTGGAGTTGGGCAGGGTCTATCAATCAGCCCCAGCATTTT. As protein: CAWSWAGSINQPQHF.

J is TRBJ2-3 and V is TRBV30; D gene ambiguous. The V and J ends lost 2 bases and 6 bases respectively, with 12 bases between them. The germline gives CDR1 GTSNPN, CDR2 SVGIG (reference sequence). The CDR3 has 13 residues. Here the CDR3 reads CAWSSLLADTQYF. For the CDR3, the DNA is TGTGCCTGGAGTTCCCTTCTGGCCGATACGCAGTATTTT. The entire variable domain, with the rest obtained from reference TRBV30 and TRBJ2-3, is as follows: SQTIHQWPATLVQPVGSPLSLECTVEGTSNPNLYWYRQAAGRGLQLLFYSVGIGQISSEVPQNLSASRPQDRQFILSSKKLLLSDSGFYLCAWSSLLADTQYFGPGTRLTVL.

V usage is TRBV18 and J usage is TRBJ2-7; 9 bases map to TRBD2. Trimming removed 3 bases from V and 2 bases from J; junction bases left unmatched: 14. Germline V gene lookup returns CDR1 KGHSH and CDR2 LQKENI. This CDR3 has 18 amino acids. The CDR3 DNA reads as TGTGCCAGCTCACCGCTGCAGGGGGGGCTAGCGGGAACCTACGAGCAGTACTTC. Translated: CASSPLQGGLAGTYEQYF.

This chain connects TRBV2 to TRBJ1-1, with TRBD1 identical over 7 bases. The CDR3 consists of 14 residues. Trimming cost V 4 bases and J 3 bases; bases outside gene matches: 5. The germline CDR1 and CDR2 sequences are SNHLY and FYNNEI. CDR3 residues: CASSGPGTDTEAFF. The CDR3 region has the DNA TGTGCCAGCAGTGGCCCCGGGACAGACACTGAAGCTTTCTTT. Variable domain in full (rest from reference TRBV2 and TRBJ1-1): EPEVTQTPSHQVTQMGQEVILRCVPISNHLYFYWYRQILGQKVEFLVSFYNNEISEKSEIFDDQFSVERPDGSNFTLKIRSTKLEDSAMYFCASSGPGTDTEAFFGQGTRLTVV.

The chain is built from TRBV9 and TRBJ1-3; 10 positions agree with TRBD1. This CDR3 region has 13 residues. Losses at the gene ends were 3 bases for V and 7 bases for J; bases not matched to a gene: 1. Looked up from germline, CDR1 is SGDLS and CDR2 is YYNGEE. The CDR3 nucleotides are TGTGCCAGCAGCGGGGACAGGGGCAACACCATATATTTT. This codes for CASSGDRGNTIYF.

The chain employs TRBV7-9 and TRBJ1-1; D ambiguous. V was trimmed by 5 bases and J by 2 bases, leaving 15 bases between them. Per germline, CDR1 SEHNR and CDR2 FQNEAQ (reference sequence). The CDR3 runs 15 residues. In DNA, the CDR3 is TGTGCCAGCAGCCTAGTACCTGGGAGCAACACTGAAGCTTTCTTT. This translates into CASSLVPGSNTEAFF.

The chain employs TRBV9 and TRBJ2-5; 7 positions match TRBD2. Germline V lookup: CDR1 SGDLS, CDR2 YYNGEE. CDR3 length equals 15 residues. Trimming removed 2 bases from V and 3 bases from J; junction bases left unmatched: 7. The CDR3 region has the DNA TGTGCCAGCAGCGTCTCTTTCAGCGGGGAAGAGACCCAGTACTTC. Its protein is CASSVSFSGEETQYF.

Note on this clone: Other nucleotide sequences from this sample produce the same CDR3. The chain links TRBV7-2 to TRBJ2-6; D ambiguous. The CDR3 runs 13 residues. The V end was cut by 3 bases, the J end by 1 base, with 1 base between. CDR1 SGHTA and CDR2 FQGNSA come from the germline V gene. CDR3 coding DNA: TGTGCCAGCAGCTTTTCTGGGGCCAACGTCCTGACTTTC. Residues: CASSFSGANVLTF.

The chain is built from TRBV6-6 and TRBJ2-1, with 15 bases identical to TRBD2. V gave up 0 bases and J gave up 7 bases; unmatched junction bases: 1. This CDR3 contains 16 residues. CDR1 and CDR2 (germline): MNHNY, SVGAGI (reference sequence). The DNA of the CDR3 is TGTGCCAGCAGTTACTCCGGACTAGCGGGAGGGAATGAGCAGTTCTTC. This codes for CASSYSGLAGGNEQFF.

This CDR3 is CAWSEGGPPYEQYF. The CDR3 DNA sequence: TGTGCCTGGAGTGAGGGGGGACCTCCCTACGAGCAGTACTTC. The V call is TRBV30, the J call TRBJ2-7; perhaps D is TRBD1 or TRBD2 (6 bases each). CDR3 size: 14 residues. The germline V gene has CDR1 GTSNPN and CDR2 SVGIG (reference sequence). The V end was cut by 1 base, the J end by 2 bases, with 12 bases between.

V and J are TRBV30 and TRBJ2-2; TRBD1 is a possible D gene (6 bases). Germline CDR1 is GTSNPN and CDR2 is SVGIG (reference sequence). Trimming took 6 bases from V and 1 from J, leaving 18 bases between them. CDR3 length: 16 residues. The DNA for the CDR3 is TGTGCCTGCCACGCCCAATGGGGGCAGAACACCGGGGAGCTGTTTTTT. Its protein product is CACHAQWGQNTGELFF.

V gene TRBV7-9 combines with J gene TRBJ1-2; D unresolved. This CDR3 comprises 12 residues. Germline V CDR1 and CDR2: SEHNR, FQNEAQ (reference sequence). With 4 bases removed from V and 7 bases from J, the gap between germline ends came to 10 bases. DNA for the CDR3: TGTGCCAGCAGCTCGTTAATCGGTGGCTACACCTTC. Translated, it gives CASSSLIGGYTF.

The genes are TRBV29-1 and TRBJ1-2, with unresolved D. This CDR3 is built from 14 residues. Germline V gives CDR1 SQVTM, CDR2 ANQGSEA. Trimming removed 0 bases from V and 8 bases from J, with 16 bases in between. The CDR3 DNA reads as TGCAGCGTTGAAGATCGCGGGAGGGCGCAAGGCTACACCTTC. As protein: CSVEDRGRAQGYTF.

The rearrangement joins TRBV19 to TRBJ2-7, with 12 positions matching TRBD2. With V trimmed by 10 bases and J by 0 bases, 4 bases remained unmatched. There are 14 residues in the CDR3. Germline CDR1 reads LNHDA; CDR2 reads SQIVND (reference sequence). CDR3 coding DNA: TGTGCCACCCGGACTAGCGGGAACTCCTACGAGCAGTACTTC. It encodes CATRTSGNSYEQYF.

This chain connects TRBV7-6 to TRBJ2-7; 7 bases align to TRBD1. This CDR3 has 14 amino acids. Germline CDR1 is SGHVS and CDR2 is FNYEAQ. J lost 2 bases, V lost 1 base, and 2 bases had no gene match. The CDR3 reads CASSLEQGPYEQYF. The DNA for the CDR3 is TGTGCCAGCAGCTTAGAACAGGGGCCCTACGAGCAGTACTTC.